This T cell receptor beta chain was found in a study of control samples from healthy donors and cancer patients. The count of this clone is one. TCRdb's table, derived via immunoSEQ multiplex PCR, lists solely in-frame clones and lacks some. The sample includes about 130,000 clones, 85% to 90% of them seen just once. This receptor was identified in a man aged 50 or older with head and neck cancer. The sequenced material came from PBMCs.

The DNA of the CDR3 is TGTGCCAGCTCACCAAGCGGGAAGCAGTTCTTC. Its protein is CASSPSGKQFF. This chain links TRBV18 with TRBJ2-1; 7 nucleotides match TRBD2. With 2 bases clipped from V and 11 bases from J, the junction kept 0 bases outside the gene matches. Germline V gene lookup returns CDR1 KGHSH and CDR2 LQKENI. The CDR3 is 11 residues long.